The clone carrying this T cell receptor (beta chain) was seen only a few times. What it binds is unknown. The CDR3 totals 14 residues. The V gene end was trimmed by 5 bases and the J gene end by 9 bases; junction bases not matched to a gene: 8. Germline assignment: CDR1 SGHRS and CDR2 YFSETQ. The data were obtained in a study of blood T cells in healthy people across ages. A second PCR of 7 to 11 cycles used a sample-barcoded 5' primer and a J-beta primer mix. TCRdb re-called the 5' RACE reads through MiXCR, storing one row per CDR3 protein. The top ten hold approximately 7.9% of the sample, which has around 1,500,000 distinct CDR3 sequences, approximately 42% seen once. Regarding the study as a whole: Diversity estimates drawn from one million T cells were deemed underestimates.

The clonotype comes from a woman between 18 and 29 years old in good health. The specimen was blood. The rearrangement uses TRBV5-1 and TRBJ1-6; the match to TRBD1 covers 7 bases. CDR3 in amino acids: CASRPTGMSSPLHF. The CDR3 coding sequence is TGCGCCAGCAGACCGACAGGGATGAGTTCACCCCTCCACTTT.